The clone carrying this TCR beta chain came up a few times. Its antigen is undetermined. The germline V and J ends were trimmed by 3 bases and 1 base, with 9 bases remaining between them. Germline-derived CDR1 and CDR2 are MNHNS and SASEGT. The CDR3 length is 14 residues. The entry originates in a study of cytomegalovirus exposure and HLA in healthy donors. Study results and caveats: Sequence variants that were highly shared formed a cluster that was likely a sequencing artifact. Among immune exposure information, only CMV serostatus was available.

Primers: 60 Vbeta forward and 13 Jbeta reverse. Profiled with immunoSEQ multiplex PCR; TCRdb holds only in-frame clones, not every one. The sample carries some 120,000 clones, about 73% recorded once. Sequenced input: PBMCs. The source of this sequence is a woman aged 40 to 55 in good health and CMV-seropositive. The V and J genes are TRBV6-1 and TRBJ2-5; D may be TRBD2 (5 bases). CDR3 in DNA: TGTGCCAGCAGTGACCGGGGTCTCCAAGAGACCCAGTACTTC. Its translation: CASSDRGLQETQYF.